This is a list of T cell receptor beta chains from one sample in a study of T cells in Graves' hyperthyroidism and ophthalmopathy. In TCRdb, the multiplex PCR reads were re-called with MiXCR into one record per CDR3 protein. The table lists hundreds of thousands of distinct CDR3 sequences, roughly 14% of them singletons. The material sequenced was blood. Receptor source: a woman in her 40s with Graves' ophthalmopathy. CDR3s include the opening cysteine and the closing phenylalanine or tryptophan. The order of the fields is V gene, D gene, clone size, J gene, CDR3 protein, CDR3 DNA. D genes are given only for firm matches. Where a row states a size, it is once, few, many or the class of an expanded clone; other rows omit it.

v_gene: TRBV28; d_gene: .; abundance: many; j_gene: TRBJ1-5; CDR3aa: CASSLYRHHQPQHF; CDR3nt: TGTGCCAGCAGTTTATACCGGCACCATCAGCCCCAGCATTTT
v_gene: TRBV6-5; d_gene: .; abundance: many; j_gene: TRBJ1-5; CDR3aa: CASSYMGGLSQPQHF; CDR3nt: TGTGCCAGCAGCTATATGGGGGGGCTTAGTCAGCCCCAGCATTTT
v_gene: TRBV6-1; d_gene: TRBD1; abundance: many; j_gene: TRBJ2-7; CDR3aa: CASNTGTASYEQYF; CDR3nt: TGTGCCAGCAACACCGGGACAGCTTCCTACGAGCAGTACTTC
v_gene: TRBV6-2/TRBV6-3; d_gene: TRBD1; abundance: many; j_gene: TRBJ2-5; CDR3aa: CASSSAGTEQETQYF; CDR3nt: TGTGCCAGCAGTTCCGCTGGGACAGAACAAGAGACCCAGTACTTC
v_gene: TRBV4-1; d_gene: .; abundance: .; j_gene: TRBJ1-3; CDR3aa: CASSQGPWVSGNTIYF; CDR3nt: TGCGCCAGCAGCCAAGGCCCGTGGGTCTCTGGAAACACCATATATTTT
v_gene: TRBV12-3/TRBV12-4; d_gene: .; abundance: many; j_gene: TRBJ2-7; CDR3aa: CASSLNGNLWEQYF; CDR3nt: TGTGCCAGCAGTTTAAACGGTAACCTTTGGGAGCAGTACTTC
v_gene: TRBV2; d_gene: .; abundance: many; j_gene: TRBJ2-7; CDR3aa: CASSETGDEQYF; CDR3nt: TGTGCCAGCAGTGAAACGGGTGATGAGCAGTACTTC
v_gene: TRBV6-2/TRBV6-3; d_gene: .; abundance: many; j_gene: TRBJ1-1; CDR3aa: CASSWQGQPNTEAFF; CDR3nt: TGTGCCAGCAGTTGGCAGGGACAACCGAACACTGAAGCTTTCTTT
v_gene: TRBV24-1; d_gene: TRBD1; abundance: .; j_gene: TRBJ2-3; CDR3aa: CATSDRTGLGDTQYF; CDR3nt: TGTGCCACCAGTGACCGGACAGGGCTCGGAGATACGCAGTATTTT
v_gene: TRBV28; d_gene: TRBD2; abundance: .; j_gene: TRBJ2-7; CDR3aa: CASSFGLAGVASSYEQYF; CDR3nt: TGTGCCAGCAGCTTTGGACTAGCGGGAGTTGCAAGCTCCTACGAGCAGTACTTC
v_gene: TRBV7-7; d_gene: .; abundance: .; j_gene: TRBJ2-5; CDR3aa: CASSSVPGVEEIQYF; CDR3nt: TGTGCTAGCAGCTCTGTACCGGGAGTAGAAGAGATCCAGTACTTC
v_gene: TRBV12-3/TRBV12-4; d_gene: .; abundance: .; j_gene: TRBJ2-6; CDR3aa: CASSSYPQSGANVLTF; CDR3nt: TGTGCCAGCAGTTCGTACCCGCAAAGTGGGGCCAACGTCCTGACTTTC
v_gene: TRBV12-3/TRBV12-4; d_gene: .; abundance: many; j_gene: TRBJ2-5; CDR3aa: CASRFSFETQYF; CDR3nt: TGTGCCAGCAGATTTAGTTTTGAGACCCAGTACTTC
v_gene: TRBV14; d_gene: TRBD1; abundance: many; j_gene: TRBJ2-7; CDR3aa: CASSRRTGEYEQYF; CDR3nt: TGTGCCAGCAGCCGACGGACAGGGGAATACGAGCAGTACTTC
v_gene: TRBV6-5; d_gene: TRBD2; abundance: many; j_gene: TRBJ2-7; CDR3aa: CASSQTSAYEQYF; CDR3nt: TGTGCCAGCAGCCAGACTAGCGCCTACGAGCAGTACTTC
v_gene: TRBV4-1; d_gene: TRBD1; abundance: many; j_gene: TRBJ2-5; CDR3aa: CASSPGQAEETQYF; CDR3nt: TGCGCCAGCAGCCCGGGACAGGCTGAAGAGACCCAGTACTTC
v_gene: TRBV7-2; d_gene: TRBD1; abundance: many; j_gene: TRBJ2-5; CDR3aa: CASSLNRGIETQYF; CDR3nt: TGTGCCAGCAGCTTAAACAGGGGAATAGAGACCCAGTACTTC
v_gene: TRBV6-1; d_gene: .; abundance: many; j_gene: TRBJ2-2; CDR3aa: CASWGNDRWTGELFF; CDR3nt: TGTGCCAGCTGGGGAAACGATAGATGGACCGGGGAGCTGTTTTTT
v_gene: TRBV6-5; d_gene: TRBD1; abundance: .; j_gene: TRBJ2-7; CDR3aa: CASSLWTGDRQGQYF; CDR3nt: TGTGCCAGCAGTTTGTGGACAGGGGACCGACAGGGGCAGTACTTC
v_gene: TRBV29-1; d_gene: TRBD1; abundance: many; j_gene: TRBJ2-7; CDR3aa: CSVEWGDRGEDYEQYF; CDR3nt: TGCAGCGTTGAATGGGGGGACAGGGGCGAAGACTACGAGCAGTACTTC
v_gene: TRBV4-2; d_gene: .; abundance: few; j_gene: TRBJ2-2; CDR3aa: CASSHQGPGVANTGEPFF; CDR3nt: TGTGCCAGCAGCCACCAAGGGCCGGGAGTCGCGAACACCGGGGAGCCGTTTTTT
v_gene: TRBV7-9; d_gene: TRBD1; abundance: .; j_gene: TRBJ2-2; CDR3aa: CASSSGQINTRELFF; CDR3nt: TGTGCCAGCAGCTCGGGACAGATTAACACCAGGGAGCTGTTTTTT
v_gene: TRBV5-1; d_gene: .; abundance: many; j_gene: TRBJ1-1; CDR3aa: CASSGGGEAFF; CDR3nt: TGCGCCAGCAGCGGGGGGGGAGAAGCTTTCTTT
v_gene: TRBV12-3/TRBV12-4; d_gene: .; abundance: many; j_gene: TRBJ2-7; CDR3aa: CASSTGDAYEQYF; CDR3nt: TGTGCCAGTTCGACGGGAGACGCCTACGAGCAGTACTTC
v_gene: TRBV5-1; d_gene: TRBD2; abundance: many; j_gene: TRBJ2-7; CDR3aa: CASSVTSGGSYEQYF; CDR3nt: TGCGCCAGCAGCGTAACTAGCGGGGGGTCCTACGAGCAGTACTTC
v_gene: TRBV9; d_gene: TRBD1; abundance: many; j_gene: TRBJ1-2; CDR3aa: CASSGTGTSGYTF; CDR3nt: TGTGCCAGCAGCGGGACAGGGACAAGTGGCTACACCTTC
v_gene: TRBV10-3; d_gene: .; abundance: .; j_gene: TRBJ2-7; CDR3aa: CATSRGDGTATYEQYF; CDR3nt: TGTGCCACCAGCAGAGGGGACGGGACGGCAACCTACGAGCAGTACTTC
v_gene: TRBV24-1; d_gene: TRBD2; abundance: many; j_gene: TRBJ2-7; CDR3aa: CATSDSLAGEEQYF; CDR3nt: TGTGCCACCAGTGATTCTTTAGCGGGAGAGGAGCAGTACTTC
v_gene: TRBV30; d_gene: .; abundance: .; j_gene: TRBJ1-1; CDR3aa: CAWSQTVWAMNTEAFF; CDR3nt: TGTGCCTGGAGTCAAACCGTGTGGGCGATGAACACTGAAGCTTTCTTT
v_gene: TRBV6-5; d_gene: .; abundance: many; j_gene: TRBJ1-5; CDR3aa: CASSYGRKLYSNQPQHF; CDR3nt: TGTGCCAGCAGTTATGGGCGGAAATTGTATAGCAATCAGCCCCAGCATTTT
v_gene: TRBV28; d_gene: .; abundance: many; j_gene: TRBJ2-2; CDR3aa: CASTGITGELFF; CDR3nt: TGTGCCAGCACCGGGATCACCGGGGAGCTGTTTTTT
v_gene: TRBV28; d_gene: TRBD2; abundance: many; j_gene: TRBJ2-7; CDR3aa: CASRSPLPETSGYSYEQYF; CDR3nt: TGTGCCAGCAGATCTCCGTTACCCGAGACTAGCGGGTACTCCTACGAGCAGTACTTC
v_gene: TRBV6-1; d_gene: .; abundance: many; j_gene: TRBJ2-2; CDR3aa: CASTTGVLGELFF; CDR3nt: TGTGCCAGCACCACGGGTGTGCTAGGGGAGCTGTTTTTT
v_gene: TRBV5-1; d_gene: TRBD2; abundance: many; j_gene: TRBJ2-7; CDR3aa: CASSLVGDGLAGLYEQYF; CDR3nt: TGCGCCAGCAGCTTGGTTGGCGACGGACTAGCGGGACTCTACGAGCAGTACTTC
v_gene: TRBV5-1; d_gene: TRBD2; abundance: .; j_gene: TRBJ2-5; CDR3aa: CASSAAWGLAGEETQYF; CDR3nt: TGCGCCAGCAGCGCCGCGTGGGGACTAGCGGGAGAAGAGACCCAGTACTTC
v_gene: TRBV11-1; d_gene: TRBD1; abundance: many; j_gene: TRBJ2-7; CDR3aa: CASSSAGQGTVRYEQYF; CDR3nt: TGTGCCAGCAGCTCTGCGGGACAGGGAACGGTACGCTACGAGCAGTACTTC
v_gene: TRBV30; d_gene: .; abundance: many; j_gene: TRBJ1-1; CDR3aa: CAWTRGAEAFF; CDR3nt: TGTGCCTGGACCAGGGGAGCGGAAGCTTTCTTT
v_gene: TRBV12-3/TRBV12-4; d_gene: .; abundance: many; j_gene: TRBJ1-5; CDR3aa: CASSRPGTNNQPQHF; CDR3nt: TGTGCCAGCAGCCGCCCTGGGACCAACAATCAGCCCCAGCATTTT
v_gene: TRBV6-5; d_gene: .; abundance: many; j_gene: TRBJ2-3; CDR3aa: CASSYRAADTQYF; CDR3nt: TGTGCCAGCAGTTACAGGGCTGCAGATACGCAGTATTTT
v_gene: TRBV12-3/TRBV12-4; d_gene: .; abundance: many; j_gene: TRBJ2-7; CDR3aa: CASSFGHYEQYF; CDR3nt: TGTGCCAGCAGCTTCGGACACTACGAGCAGTACTTC